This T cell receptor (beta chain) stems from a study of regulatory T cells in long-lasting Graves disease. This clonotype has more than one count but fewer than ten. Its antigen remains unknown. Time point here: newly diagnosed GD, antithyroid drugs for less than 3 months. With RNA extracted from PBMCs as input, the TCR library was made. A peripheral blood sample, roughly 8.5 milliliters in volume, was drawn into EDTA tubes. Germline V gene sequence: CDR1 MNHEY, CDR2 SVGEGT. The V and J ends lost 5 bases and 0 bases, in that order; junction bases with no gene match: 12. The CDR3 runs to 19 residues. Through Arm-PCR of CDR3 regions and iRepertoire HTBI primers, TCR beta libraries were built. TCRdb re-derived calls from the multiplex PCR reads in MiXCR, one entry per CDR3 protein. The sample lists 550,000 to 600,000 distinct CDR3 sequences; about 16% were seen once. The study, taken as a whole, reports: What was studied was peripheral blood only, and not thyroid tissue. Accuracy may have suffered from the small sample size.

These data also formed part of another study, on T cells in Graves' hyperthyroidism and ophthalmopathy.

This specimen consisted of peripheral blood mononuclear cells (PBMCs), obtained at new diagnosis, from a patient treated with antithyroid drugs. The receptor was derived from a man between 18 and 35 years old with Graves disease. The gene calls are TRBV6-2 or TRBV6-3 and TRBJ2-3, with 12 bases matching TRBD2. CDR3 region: CASSQLAGGGDSSTDTQYF. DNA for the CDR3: TGTGCCAGCAGTCAACTAGCGGGAGGAGGCGACTCTAGCACAGATACGCAGTATTTT.